This T cell receptor (beta chain) was sequenced for a study of T cell responses to AZD1222 COVID-19 vaccine. Profiled with immunoSEQ multiplex PCR; TCRdb holds only in-frame clones, not every one. The profile shows 150,000 or so clones, roughly 93% of them singletons. Germline V gene data show CDR1 as MDHEN and CDR2 as SYDVKM. V was shortened by 5 bases and J by 7 bases, with 9 bases between the two germline ends. This CDR3 spans 12 amino acids. This TCR was sampled from an adult who received the AZD1222 COVID-19 vaccine. Sample: peripheral blood, taken 28 days after the second AZD1222 dose. The chain links TRBV28 to TRBJ1-5; D is unclear. The CDR3 region has the DNA TGTGCCAGCAGTCTCAGTAGGCAGCCCCAGCATTTT. This sequence encodes CASSLSRQPQHF.